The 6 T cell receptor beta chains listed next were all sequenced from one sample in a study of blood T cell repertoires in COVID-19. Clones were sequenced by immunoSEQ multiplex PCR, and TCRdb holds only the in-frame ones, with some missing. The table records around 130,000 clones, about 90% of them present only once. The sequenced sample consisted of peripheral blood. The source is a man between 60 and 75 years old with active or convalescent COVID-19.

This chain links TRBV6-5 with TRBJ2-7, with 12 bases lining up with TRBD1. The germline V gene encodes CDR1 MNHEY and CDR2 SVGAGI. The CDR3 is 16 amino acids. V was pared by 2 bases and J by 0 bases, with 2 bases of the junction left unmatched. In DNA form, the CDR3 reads TGTGCCAGCAGTTACAGGGACAGGGGGCACTCCTACGAGCAGTACTTC. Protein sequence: CASSYRDRGHSYEQYF.

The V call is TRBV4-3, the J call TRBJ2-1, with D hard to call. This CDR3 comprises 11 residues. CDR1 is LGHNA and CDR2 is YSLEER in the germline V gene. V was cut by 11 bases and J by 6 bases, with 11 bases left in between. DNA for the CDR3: TGCGCCTCCAGGCCCCCCAATGAGCAGTTCTTC. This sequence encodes CASRPPNEQFF.

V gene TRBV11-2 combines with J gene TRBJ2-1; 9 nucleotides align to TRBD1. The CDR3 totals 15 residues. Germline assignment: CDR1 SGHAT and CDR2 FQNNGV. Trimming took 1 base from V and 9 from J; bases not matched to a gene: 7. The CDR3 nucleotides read TGTGCCAGCAGCTTAGTGGGACAGGGTCTGGCTGAGCAGTTCTTC. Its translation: CASSLVGQGLAEQFF.

The CDR3 here is CASSSQGASGRPGYEQYF. CDR3 nucleotide sequence: TGTGCCAGCAGCTCCCAGGGGGCTAGCGGGAGGCCGGGGTACGAGCAGTACTTC. The V call is TRBV7-2, the J call TRBJ2-7, with 11 bases matching TRBD2. With V trimmed by 4 bases and J by 4 bases, 15 bases remained unmatched. Germline V lookup: CDR1 SGHTA, CDR2 FQGNSA. The length of the CDR3 is 18 residues. Full variable domain (outside the CDR3, taken from reference TRBV7-2 and TRBJ2-7): GAGVSQSPSNKVTEKGKDVELRCDPISGHTALYWYRQSLGQGLEFLIYFQGNSAPDKSGLPSDRFSAERTGGSVSTLTIQRTQQEDSAVYLCASSSQGASGRPGYEQYFGPGTRLTVT.

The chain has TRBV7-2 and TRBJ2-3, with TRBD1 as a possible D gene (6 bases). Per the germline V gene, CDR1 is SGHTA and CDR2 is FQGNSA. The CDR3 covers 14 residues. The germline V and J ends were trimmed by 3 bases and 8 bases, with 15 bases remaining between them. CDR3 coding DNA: TGTGCCAGCAGCTTTGACAGGATAACGGGTACGCAGTATTTT. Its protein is CASSFDRITGTQYF.

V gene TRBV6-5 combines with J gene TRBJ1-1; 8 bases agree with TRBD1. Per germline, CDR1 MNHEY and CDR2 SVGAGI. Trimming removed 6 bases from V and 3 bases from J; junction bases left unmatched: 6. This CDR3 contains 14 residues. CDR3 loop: CASRNRGRDTEAFF. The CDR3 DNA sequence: TGTGCCAGCAGAAACAGGGGGAGGGACACTGAAGCTTTCTTT.